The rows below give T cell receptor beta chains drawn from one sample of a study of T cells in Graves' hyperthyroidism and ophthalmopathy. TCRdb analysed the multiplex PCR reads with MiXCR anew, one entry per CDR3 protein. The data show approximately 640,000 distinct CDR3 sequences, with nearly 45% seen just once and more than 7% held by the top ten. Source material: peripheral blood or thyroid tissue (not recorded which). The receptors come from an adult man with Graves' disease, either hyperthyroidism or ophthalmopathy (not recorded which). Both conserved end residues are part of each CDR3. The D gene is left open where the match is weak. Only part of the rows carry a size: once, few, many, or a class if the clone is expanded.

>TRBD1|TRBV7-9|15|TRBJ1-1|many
CASSLGTGPNTEAFF
TGTGCCAGCAGCTTAGGGACAGGGCCGAACACTGAAGCTTTCTTT
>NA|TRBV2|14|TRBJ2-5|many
CASSEEAVQETQYF
TGTGCCAGCAGTGAGGAAGCGGTCCAAGAGACCCAGTACTTC
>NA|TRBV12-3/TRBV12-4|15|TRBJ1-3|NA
CASSPARGVGNTIYF
TGTGCCAGCAGTCCTGCCCGAGGGGTGGGAAACACCATATATTTT
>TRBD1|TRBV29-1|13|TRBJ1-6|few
CSVETGLNSPLHF
TGCAGCGTTGAGACAGGGCTTAATTCACCCCTCCACTTT
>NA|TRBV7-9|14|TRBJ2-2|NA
CASSVGSIAGELFF
TGTGCCAGCAGCGTGGGTAGTATAGCCGGGGAGCTGTTTTTT
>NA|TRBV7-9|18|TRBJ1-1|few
CASSAGTTLITMNTEAFF
TGTGCCAGCAGTGCCGGGACCACCCTGATTACTATGAACACTGAAGCTTTCTTT
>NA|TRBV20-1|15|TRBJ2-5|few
CSARGAEFGLETQYF
TGCAGTGCTAGGGGGGCGGAGTTTGGTCTGGAGACCCAGTACTTC
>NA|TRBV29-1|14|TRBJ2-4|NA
CSVEVGRSKNIQYF
TGCAGCGTTGAAGTGGGTAGAAGTAAAAACATTCAGTACTTC
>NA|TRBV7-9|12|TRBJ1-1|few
CASSPGVPEAFF
TGTGCCAGCAGCCCCGGCGTTCCTGAAGCTTTCTTT
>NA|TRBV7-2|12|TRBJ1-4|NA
CASRLKGEKLFF
TGTGCCAGCAGACTAAAAGGTGAAAAACTGTTTTTT
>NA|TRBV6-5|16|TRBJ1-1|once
CARSYSTVEEDGEAFF
TGTGCCCGCAGTTACTCGACAGTAGAGGAAGACGGTGAAGCTTTCTTT
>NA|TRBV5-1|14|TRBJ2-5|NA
CASSFSDTQETQYF
TGCGCCAGCAGCTTCTCTGATACCCAAGAGACCCAGTACTTC
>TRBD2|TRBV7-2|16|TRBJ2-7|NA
CASSQGLAGFSYEQYF
TGTGCCAGCAGCCAGGGACTAGCGGGTTTCTCCTACGAGCAGTACTTC
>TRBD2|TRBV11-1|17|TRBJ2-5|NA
CASSLDAERGGPETQYF
TGTGCCAGCAGCTTAGATGCTGAGCGGGGGGGCCCAGAGACCCAGTACTTC
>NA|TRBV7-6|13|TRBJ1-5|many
CASSLEAEQPQHF
TGTGCCAGCAGCTTAGAGGCTGAACAGCCCCAGCATTTT
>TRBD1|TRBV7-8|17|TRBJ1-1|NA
CASSLGRTGLLGAEAFF
TGTGCCAGCAGCTTAGGCCGGACAGGGCTCTTGGGCGCTGAAGCTTTCTTT
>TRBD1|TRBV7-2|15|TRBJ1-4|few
CASSRKTGGNEKLFF
TGCGCCAGCAGCCGGAAGACAGGGGGTAATGAAAAACTGTTTTTT
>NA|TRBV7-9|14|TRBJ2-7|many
CASSPVAGSGEQYF
TGTGCCAGCAGCCCCGTGGCAGGGTCCGGGGAGCAGTACTTC
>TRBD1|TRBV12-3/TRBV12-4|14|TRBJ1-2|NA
CASSSGRRGLGYTF
TGTGCCAGCAGTTCAGGACGAAGGGGGCTGGGCTACACCTTC
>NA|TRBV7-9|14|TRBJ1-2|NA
CASRSGLGFYGYTF
TGTGCCAGCAGGTCGGGGCTCGGGTTTTATGGCTACACCTTC
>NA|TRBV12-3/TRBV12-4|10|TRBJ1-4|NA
CAISAEKLFF
TGTGCCATCAGTGCGGAAAAACTGTTTTTT
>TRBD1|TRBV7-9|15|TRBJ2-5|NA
CASSSGQGFQETQYF
TGTGCCAGCAGCTCGGGACAGGGGTTCCAAGAGACCCAGTACTTC
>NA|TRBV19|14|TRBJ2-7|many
CASSTQTGAYEQYF
TGTGCCAGTAGTACTCAGACAGGAGCCTACGAGCAGTACTTC
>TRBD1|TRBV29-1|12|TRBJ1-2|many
CSVTGTDYGYTF
TGCAGCGTGACAGGGACAGACTATGGCTACACCTTC
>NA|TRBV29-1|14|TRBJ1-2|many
CSVERDKGAIGYTF
TGCAGCGTTGAAAGAGACAAGGGCGCGATTGGCTACACCTTC
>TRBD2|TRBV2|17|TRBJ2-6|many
CASSVWGGSSGANVLTF
TGTGCCAGCAGTGTGTGGGGAGGGAGTTCTGGGGCCAACGTCCTGACTTTC
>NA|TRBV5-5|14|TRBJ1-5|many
CASSWTDGNQPQHF
TGTGCCAGCAGCTGGACAGATGGCAATCAGCCCCAGCATTTT
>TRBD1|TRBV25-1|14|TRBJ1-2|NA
CASSQQTGVVGYTF
TGTGCCAGCAGTCAGCAAACAGGGGTGGTAGGCTACACCTTC
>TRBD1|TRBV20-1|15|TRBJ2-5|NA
CSARDRELGWETQYF
TGCAGTGCCAGGGACAGGGAATTGGGTTGGGAGACCCAGTACTTC
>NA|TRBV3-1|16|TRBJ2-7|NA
CASSPGGGRASYEQYF
TGTGCCAGCAGCCCGGGGGGCGGGAGAGCCTCCTACGAGCAGTACTTC
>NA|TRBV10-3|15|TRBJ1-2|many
CAISPGAEPYYGYTF
TGTGCCATCAGTCCCGGGGCCGAACCCTACTATGGCTACACCTTC
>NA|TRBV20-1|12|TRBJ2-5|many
CSAYPGGETQYF
TGCAGTGCTTATCCGGGCGGGGAGACCCAGTACTTC
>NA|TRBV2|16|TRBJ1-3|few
CASSGVRTLSGNTIYF
TGTGCCAGCAGTGGAGTAAGGACCCTCTCTGGAAACACCATATATTTT
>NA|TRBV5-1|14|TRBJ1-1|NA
CASSLSGSDTEAFF
TGTGCCAGCAGCTTGTCCGGGTCCGACACTGAAGCTTTCTTT